These T cell receptor beta chains were read from a single sample in a study of PD-1 blockade in classical Hodgkin lymphoma. Assay used: immunoSEQ multiplex PCR; TCRdb lists only in-frame clones, some missing. The table includes some 19,000 clones, about 80% detected once. The sample was peripheral blood mononuclear cells (PBMCs), taken before the second cycle of nivolumab. Receptor source: a human donor with classical Hodgkin lymphoma. Both conserved end residues are part of each CDR3. The D gene is left open where the match is weak.

D gene,V gene,CDR3 protein
NA,TRBV5-1,CASSLVALRGGHEQYF
TRBD1,TRBV27,CASSFTGVLGQPQHF
NA,TRBV5-1,CASSLSGEAGVGSQYF
NA,TRBV11-3,CASSFDLAYNEQFF
NA,TRBV9,CASSAQATHEQYF
TRBD1,TRBV18,CASSYTGGYYEQYF
NA,TRBV11-3,CASSLVAVQMNTEAFF
TRBD2,TRBV28,CASTRGGTQYF
NA,TRBV27,CASSLSYSIYGYTF
NA,TRBV21-1,CASIPGGGQPEQYF